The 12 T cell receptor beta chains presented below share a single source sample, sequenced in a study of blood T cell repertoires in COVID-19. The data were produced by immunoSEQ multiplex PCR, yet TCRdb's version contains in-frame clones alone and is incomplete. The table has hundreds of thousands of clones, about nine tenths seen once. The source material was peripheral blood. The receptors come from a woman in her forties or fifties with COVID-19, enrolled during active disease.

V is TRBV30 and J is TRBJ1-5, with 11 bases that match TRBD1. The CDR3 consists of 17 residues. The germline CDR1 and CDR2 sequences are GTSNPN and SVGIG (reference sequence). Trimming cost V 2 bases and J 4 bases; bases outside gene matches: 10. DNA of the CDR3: TGTGCCTGGAGTCCGACCCCGGGACAGGGGGGAAATCAGCCCCAGCATTTT. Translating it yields CAWSPTPGQGGNQPQHF.

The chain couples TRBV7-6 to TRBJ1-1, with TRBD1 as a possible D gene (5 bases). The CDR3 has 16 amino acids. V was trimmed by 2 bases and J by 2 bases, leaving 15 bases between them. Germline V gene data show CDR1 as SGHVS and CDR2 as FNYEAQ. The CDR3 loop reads CASSLRVGRVNTEAFF. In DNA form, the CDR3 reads TGTGCCAGCAGCTTAAGGGTGGGCAGGGTAAACACTGAAGCTTTCTTT.

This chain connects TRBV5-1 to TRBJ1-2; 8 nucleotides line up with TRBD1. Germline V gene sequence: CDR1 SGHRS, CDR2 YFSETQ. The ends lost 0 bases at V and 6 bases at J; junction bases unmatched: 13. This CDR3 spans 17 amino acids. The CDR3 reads CASSLGTGFTLGHGYTF. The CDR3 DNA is TGCGCCAGCAGCTTGGGGACAGGGTTTACCCTAGGGCATGGCTACACCTTC.

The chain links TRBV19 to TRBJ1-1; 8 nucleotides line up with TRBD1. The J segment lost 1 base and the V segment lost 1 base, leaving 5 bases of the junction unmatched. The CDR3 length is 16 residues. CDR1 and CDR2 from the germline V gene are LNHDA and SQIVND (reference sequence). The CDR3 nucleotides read TGTGCCAGTAGTATAGGTTGGGGACAGGAGAACACTGAAGCTTTCTTT. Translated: CASSIGWGQENTEAFF.

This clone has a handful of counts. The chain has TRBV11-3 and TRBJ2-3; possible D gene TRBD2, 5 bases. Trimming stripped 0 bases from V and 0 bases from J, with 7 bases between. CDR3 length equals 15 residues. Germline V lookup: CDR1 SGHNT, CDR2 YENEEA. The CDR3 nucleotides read TGTGCCAGCAGCTTAGAGACGGGAAGCACAGATACGCAGTATTTT. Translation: CASSLETGSTDTQYF.

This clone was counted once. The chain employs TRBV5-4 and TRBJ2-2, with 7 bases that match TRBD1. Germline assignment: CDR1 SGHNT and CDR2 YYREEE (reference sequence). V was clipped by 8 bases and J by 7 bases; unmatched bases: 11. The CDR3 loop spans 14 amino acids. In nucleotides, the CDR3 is TGTGCCAGTGGGCGAGGGGGCGTTAGCGGGGAGCTGTTTTTT. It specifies CASGRGGVSGELFF.

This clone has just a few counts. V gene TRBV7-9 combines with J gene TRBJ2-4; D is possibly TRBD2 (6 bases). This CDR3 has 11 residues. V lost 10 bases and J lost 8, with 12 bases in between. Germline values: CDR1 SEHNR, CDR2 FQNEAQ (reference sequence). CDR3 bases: TGTGCCACGGGAAGGGAGGACATTCAGTACTTC. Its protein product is CATGREDIQYF.

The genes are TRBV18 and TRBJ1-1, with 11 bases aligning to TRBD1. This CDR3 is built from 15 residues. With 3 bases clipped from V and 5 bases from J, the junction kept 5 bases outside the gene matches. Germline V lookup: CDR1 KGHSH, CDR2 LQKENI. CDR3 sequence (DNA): TGTGCCAGCTCACCCTCCGGGACAGGGGGAACTGAAGCTTTCTTT. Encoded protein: CASSPSGTGGTEAFF. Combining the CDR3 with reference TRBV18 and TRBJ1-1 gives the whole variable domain NAGVMQNPRHLVRRRGQEARLRCSPMKGHSHVYWYRQLPEEGLKFMVYLQKENIIDESGMPKERFSAEFPKEGPSILRIQQVVRGDSAAYFCASSPSGTGGTEAFFGQGTRLTVV.

For the CDR3, the DNA is TGTGCCAGCAGCTTATCGGCGGGAGGCCCTGGCGAGCAGTACTTC. This codes for CASSLSAGGPGEQYF. This chain uses TRBV7-8 with TRBJ2-7, with TRBD2 identical over 8 bases. This CDR3 comprises 15 residues. Trimming cost V 2 bases and J 6 bases; bases outside gene matches: 9. Germline V gene sequence: CDR1 SGHVS, CDR2 FQNEAQ.

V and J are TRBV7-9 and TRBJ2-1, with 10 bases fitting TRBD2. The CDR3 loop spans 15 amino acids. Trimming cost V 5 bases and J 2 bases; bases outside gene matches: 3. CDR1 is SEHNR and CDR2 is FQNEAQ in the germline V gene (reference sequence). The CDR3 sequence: CASSQAGGTYNEQFF. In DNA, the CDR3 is TGTGCCAGCAGCCAAGCGGGAGGGACCTACAATGAGCAGTTCTTC.

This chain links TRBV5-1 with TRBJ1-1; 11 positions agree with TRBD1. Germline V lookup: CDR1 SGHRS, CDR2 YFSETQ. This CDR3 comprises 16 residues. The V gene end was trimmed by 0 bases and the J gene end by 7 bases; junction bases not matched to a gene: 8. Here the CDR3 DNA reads TGCGCCAGCAGCTTGGGGCTGGGACAGGGGGTTTTTGAAGCTTTCTTT. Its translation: CASSLGLGQGVFEAFF. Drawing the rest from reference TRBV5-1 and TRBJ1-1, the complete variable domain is KAGVTQTPRYLIKTRGQQVTLSCSPISGHRSVSWYQQTPGQGLQFLFEYFSETQRNKGNFPGRFSGRQFSNSRSEMNVSTLELGDSALYLCASSLGLGQGVFEAFFGQGTRLTVV.

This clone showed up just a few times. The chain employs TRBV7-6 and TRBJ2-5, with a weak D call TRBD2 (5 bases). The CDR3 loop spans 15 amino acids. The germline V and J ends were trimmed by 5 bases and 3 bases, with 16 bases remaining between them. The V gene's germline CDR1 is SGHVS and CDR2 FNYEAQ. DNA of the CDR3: TGTGCCAGCAGCCGGAGCCGCGAGGGTAAAGAGACCCAGTACTTC. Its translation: CASSRSREGKETQYF.